This T cell receptor beta chain was sequenced for a study of blood T cells in healthy people across ages. All donors came from Russia, were Caucasian and healthy, and spanned ages about 6 to 100. A second PCR of about 7 to 11 cycles used a sample-barcoded 5' primer and a J-beta primer mix. A single record per CDR3 protein comes from TCRdb applying MiXCR to the 5' RACE reads. The table records some 690,000 distinct CDR3 sequences, approximately 21% of them present only once. In its sample, this clonotype was seen a few times. CDR1 KGHDR and CDR2 SFDVKD come from the germline V gene. This CDR3 comprises 17 residues. Trimming removed 4 bases at V and 0 bases at J, with 15 bases between.

The rearrangement joins TRBV24-1 to TRBJ2-1; perhaps TRBD2 as D (6 bases). The sequence was obtained from a man aged 70-80 years in good health. Sequencing used blood. The CDR3 region is CATSDSSPGSSYNEQFF. The DNA of the CDR3 is TGTGCCACCAGTGACTCCTCCCCCGGGAGCTCCTACAATGAGCAGTTCTTC.